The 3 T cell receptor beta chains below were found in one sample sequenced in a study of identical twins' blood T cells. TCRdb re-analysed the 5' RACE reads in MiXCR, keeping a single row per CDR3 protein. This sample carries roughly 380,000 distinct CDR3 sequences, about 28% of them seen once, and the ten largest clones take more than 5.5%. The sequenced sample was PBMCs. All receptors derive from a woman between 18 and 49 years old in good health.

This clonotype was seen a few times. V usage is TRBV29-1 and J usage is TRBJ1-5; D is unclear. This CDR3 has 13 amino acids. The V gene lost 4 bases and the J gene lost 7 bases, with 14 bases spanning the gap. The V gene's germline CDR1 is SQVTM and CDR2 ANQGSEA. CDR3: CSVGFLRGQPQHF. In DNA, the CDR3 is TGCAGCGTTGGGTTCCTAAGAGGGCAGCCCCAGCATTTT.

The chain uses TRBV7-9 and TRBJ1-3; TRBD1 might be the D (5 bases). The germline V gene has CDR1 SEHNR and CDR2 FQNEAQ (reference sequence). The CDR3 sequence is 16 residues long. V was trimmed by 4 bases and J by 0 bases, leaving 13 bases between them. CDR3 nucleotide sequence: TGTGCCAGCAGCTCCTGGCGGGGGAGCTCTGGAAACACCATATATTTT. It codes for CASSSWRGSSGNTIYF. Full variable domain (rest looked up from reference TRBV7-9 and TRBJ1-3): DTGVSQNPRHKITKRGQNVTFRCDPISEHNRLYWYRQTLGQGPEFLTYFQNEAQLEKSRLLSDRFSAERPKGSFSTLEIQRTEQGDSAMYLCASSSWRGSSGNTIYFGEGSWLTVV.

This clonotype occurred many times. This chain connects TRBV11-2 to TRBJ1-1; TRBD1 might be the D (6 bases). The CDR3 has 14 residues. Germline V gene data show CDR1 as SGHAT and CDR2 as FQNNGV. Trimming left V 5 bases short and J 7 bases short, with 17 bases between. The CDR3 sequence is CASSPVRGLSEAFF. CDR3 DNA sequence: TGTGCCAGCAGCCCCGTCAGGGGCCTCAGTGAAGCTTTCTTT.